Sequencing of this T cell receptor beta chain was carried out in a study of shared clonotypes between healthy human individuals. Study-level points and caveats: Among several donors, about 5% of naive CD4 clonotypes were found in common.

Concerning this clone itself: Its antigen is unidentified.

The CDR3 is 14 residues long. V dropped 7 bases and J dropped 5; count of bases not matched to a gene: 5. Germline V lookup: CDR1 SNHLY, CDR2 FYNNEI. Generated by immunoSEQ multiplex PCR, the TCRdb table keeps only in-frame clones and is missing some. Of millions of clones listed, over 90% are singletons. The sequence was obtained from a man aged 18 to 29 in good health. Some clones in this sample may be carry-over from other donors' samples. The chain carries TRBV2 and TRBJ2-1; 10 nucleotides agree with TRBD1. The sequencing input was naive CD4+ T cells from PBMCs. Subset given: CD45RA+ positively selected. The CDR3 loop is CASTPGQGNNEQFF. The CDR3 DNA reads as TGTGCCAGCACTCCGGGACAGGGGAACAATGAGCAGTTCTTC.